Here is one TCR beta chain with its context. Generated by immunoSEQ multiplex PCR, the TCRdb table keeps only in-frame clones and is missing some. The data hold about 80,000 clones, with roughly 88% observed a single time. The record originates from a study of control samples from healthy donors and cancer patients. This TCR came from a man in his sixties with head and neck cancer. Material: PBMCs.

Here the CDR3 DNA reads TGTGCCAGCAGTTTATTTGGTCTAGCGGGGACCTTGGTCAAAAACATTCAGTACTTC. Translation gives CASSLFGLAGTLVKNIQYF. This chain connects TRBV27 to TRBJ2-4, with 9 bases matching TRBD2. This CDR3 is 19 amino acids long. From germline, CDR1 is MNHEY and CDR2 SMNVEV (reference sequence). Trimming at V came to 1 base and at J to 3 bases, leaving 13 bases not matched to a gene.